Listed below are T cell receptor beta chains from one sample, sequenced in a study of somatic mutations in cytotoxic T cells in rheumatoid arthritis. Libraries were prepared by immunoSEQ multiplex PCR; TCRdb keeps only in-frame clonotypes and omits some of them. The sample consists of nearly 20,000 clones, about 86% of them appearing once. The sequencing sample was made of CD8+ T cells sorted from blood. These receptors were taken from a man aged 35 to 55 in good health. The CDR3 runs from the conserved cysteine through the conserved F or W. Each record gives: V gene, J gene, clone size, D gene, CDR3 DNA, CDR3 protein. The D gene is left open where the match is weak. Size is stated for part of the rows, as once, few or many counts, or as a class when the clone is expanded.

TRBV6-4,TRBJ2-1,-,TRBD2,TGTGCCAGCAGTGACTCCCCCCCGCGGACTAGCGGGAGGGGTTCCTACAATGAGCAGTTCTTC,CASSDSPPRTSGRGSYNEQFF
TRBV4-1,TRBJ1-5,-,-,TGCGCCAGCAGCCGTGGCGGGGAGGGAGATCAGCCCCAGCATTTT,CASSRGGEGDQPQHF
TRBV11-2,TRBJ2-7,few,-,TGTGCCAGCAGCCAATCCTCCCGGGACTCCTATATGTTCGAGCAGTACTTC,CASSQSSRDSYMFEQYF
TRBV7-9,TRBJ2-1,-,-,TGTGCCAGCAGCATTGATTCTTGGAATGAGCAGTTCTTC,CASSIDSWNEQFF
TRBV13,TRBJ1-3,-,-,TGTGCCAGCAGCCCCCGGGAGGGAAACACCATATATTTT,CASSPREGNTIYF
TRBV7-9,TRBJ1-5,-,-,TGTGCCAGCAGCCAATCAGGGGCCCAGCCCCAGCATTTT,CASSQSGAQPQHF
TRBV6-1,TRBJ2-7,-,TRBD2,TGTGCCAGCAGTGAAATTCCCGGGAGGGCCGACGAGCAGTACTTC,CASSEIPGRADEQYF
TRBV2,TRBJ2-1,-,TRBD2,TGTGCCAGCAGACCTCCAGCGGGACCACCCCACAATGAGCAGTTCTTC,CASRPPAGPPHNEQFF
TRBV27,TRBJ1-5,-,-,TGTGCCAGCAGTTTATCGGGGGGCGCGGGTCAGCCCCAGCATTTT,CASSLSGGAGQPQHF
TRBV4-2,TRBJ2-7,few,TRBD2,TGTGCCAGCAGCCAAGATTTCCTGGGGGAGGGAAGGTTGGTGCAGTACTTC,CASSQDFLGEGRLVQYF
TRBV28,TRBJ2-7,-,TRBD1,TGTGCCAGCAGTTTGCTACAGGGGGTTCCCTACGAGCAGTACTTC,CASSLLQGVPYEQYF
TRBV27,TRBJ2-3,-,-,TGTGCCAGCAGTCCTCGTGGACTGGAGGGGGATACGCAGTATTTT,CASSPRGLEGDTQYF
TRBV28,TRBJ1-2,-,-,TGTGCCAGCAGTATAAAACCTAACTATGGCTACACCTTC,CASSIKPNYGYTF
TRBV5-6,TRBJ1-3,few,-,TGTGCCAGCAGCTGGGCCTCTGGAAACACCATATATTTT,CASSWASGNTIYF
TRBV21-1,TRBJ2-2,few,-,TGTGCCAGCAGCGTAGGGGCAGCCGGGGGCACCGGGGAGCTGTTTTTT,CASSVGAAGGTGELFF
TRBV14,TRBJ2-7,-,TRBD2,TGTGCCAGCAGCTTAGCGGGGATGTTCTACGAGCAGTACTTC,CASSLAGMFYEQYF
TRBV4-1,TRBJ2-1,-,TRBD2,TGCGCCAGCAGCTTACAGACGTCGGGACTACACGACAATGAGCAGTTCTTC,CASSLQTSGLHDNEQFF
TRBV13,TRBJ1-1,-,-,TGTGCCAGCAGCCCCTCGGGGCGGGATGAAGCTTTCTTT,CASSPSGRDEAFF
TRBV10-2,TRBJ1-5,-,TRBD1,TGCGCCAGAAGGACAGGGCTACAGCCCCAGCATTTT,CARRTGLQPQHF
TRBV4-3,TRBJ2-2,-,TRBD2,TGCGCCAGCAGCCAAGATCTGGGAGGGAGCCACGGGGAGCTGTTTTTT,CASSQDLGGSHGELFF